The 20 T cell receptor beta chains reported below all come from one sample, sequenced in a study of cytotoxic CD8 clonotypes in ibrutinib-treated CLL (dated by TCRdb to the early 2020s). Library creation used the immunoSEQ multiplex PCR assay. This immuneACCESS table, as held by TCRdb, lists in-frame sequences with V and J called but not all clones. Of the missing ones, under half trace to an unresolved V gene in checked studies; the others have no known cause. For this sample the table gives roughly 15,000 clones, of which 80% to 85% were detected only once. About a sixth of the sample belongs to the ten largest clones. The sequences come from PBMCs, collected before ibrutinib treatment. These TCRs come from a human donor with chronic lymphocytic leukemia.

The chain combines TRBV7-3 with TRBJ2-5; D perhaps matches TRBD2 (6 bases). This CDR3 region has 14 residues. V shed 5 bases and J shed 11 bases, with 21 bases lying between them. Germline CDR1 SGHTA, CDR2 FQGTGA. This chain's CDR3 is CASSPGTDIQKQYF. CDR3 coding DNA: TGTGCCAGCAGCCCTGGGACTGACATTCAAAAACAGTACTTC.

V gene TRBV28 combines with J gene TRBJ2-3, with D uncertain. The CDR3 totals 14 residues. The germline CDR1 and CDR2 sequences are MDHEN and SYDVKM. Deletions cut 6 bases from V and 4 bases from J, with 14 bases between. The CDR3 loop is CASSAPPAADTQYF. CDR3 in DNA: TGTGCCAGCAGCGCCCCCCCGGCGGCAGATACGCAGTATTTT.

V usage is TRBV14 and J usage is TRBJ2-2; D not resolved. Looked up from germline, CDR1 is SGHDN and CDR2 is FVKESK. The CDR3 is made up of 14 amino acids. Trimming removed 0 bases at V and 7 bases at J, with 9 bases between. The CDR3 nucleotides are TGTGCCAGCAGCCAAGACATTGGCAACGGGGAGCTGTTTTTT. Its protein product is CASSQDIGNGELFF.

Only a few counts were recorded for this clone. This rearrangement joins TRBV28 to TRBJ1-2; the match to TRBD1 covers 8 bases. V lost 7 bases and J lost 5; bases outside the gene matches: 6. This CDR3 has 13 residues. In germline, CDR1 is MDHEN, CDR2 SYDVKM. The CDR3 DNA follows: TGTGCCAGCACGGACGGACAGGGTTATGGCTACACCTTC. It specifies CASTDGQGYGYTF.

The chain combines TRBV29-1 with TRBJ2-7; possibly TRBD1 or TRBD2 for D (6 bases each). This CDR3 region has 12 residues. V was pared by 4 bases and J by 4 bases, with 11 bases between. CDR1 SQVTM and CDR2 ANQGSEA come from the germline V gene. CDR3 protein: CSVAWGAYEQYF. CDR3 nucleotides: TGCAGCGTTGCCTGGGGGGCATACGAGCAGTACTTC.

The rearrangement links TRBV7-9 to TRBJ2-7; possibly TRBD2 for D (6 bases). Germline CDR1 SEHNR, CDR2 FQNEAQ (reference sequence). Trimming cost V 6 bases and J 5 bases, with 17 bases left between them. There are 14 residues in the CDR3. The CDR3 bases are TGTGCCAGCAGGTCAACCGAGCGGGCGCACGAGCAGTACTTC. It codes for CASRSTERAHEQYF.

The chain recombines TRBV19 with TRBJ2-2; D is uncertain. The CDR3 is made up of 14 amino acids. Trimming shortened V by 5 bases and J by 4 bases, and 11 bases separated the two germline ends. CDR1 and CDR2 (germline): LNHDA, SQIVND (reference sequence). The CDR3 nucleotides are TGTGCCAGTAGTCGGATCGTCGGCACCGGGGAGCTGTTTTTT. Its protein is CASSRIVGTGELFF.

This clone was detected only once. This chain links TRBV2 with TRBJ1-5; a possible D gene is TRBD1 (6 bases). This CDR3 has 15 residues. CDR1 is SNHLY, CDR2 FYNNEI, per germline. V lost 5 bases and J 8 bases, leaving 19 bases between the germline ends. In DNA form, the CDR3 reads TGTGCCAGCAGTCGGTCGCGGGGGCCCGGTGAGCCCCAGCATTTT. Translating it yields CASSRSRGPGEPQHF.

The genes are TRBV11-2 and TRBJ2-7; 7 bases agree with TRBD2. The V and J ends lost 2 bases and 6 bases, in that order; junction bases with no gene match: 10. The CDR3 sequence is 15 residues long. Germline assignment: CDR1 SGHAT and CDR2 FQNNGV. The CDR3 sequence is CASSLRSAGDGEQYF. The DNA of the CDR3 is TGTGCCAGCAGCTTAAGGTCGGCGGGAGACGGCGAGCAGTACTTC.

The gene calls are TRBV28 and TRBJ2-3; 10 nucleotides align to TRBD2. The CDR3 sequence is 20 residues long. V lost 3 bases and J lost 2; bases outside the gene matches: 17. Per germline, CDR1 MDHEN and CDR2 SYDVKM. CDR3 amino acids: CASSFSRSGRAPRFTDTQYF. CDR3 sequence (DNA): TGTGCCAGCAGTTTTAGCAGGAGCGGGAGGGCCCCTCGTTTCACAGATACGCAGTATTTT.

The gene calls are TRBV6-6 and TRBJ2-1; D call uncertain. Germline CDR1 reads MNHNY; CDR2 reads SVGAGI (reference sequence). Trimming left V 6 bases short and J 5 bases short, with 17 bases between. The CDR3 is 15 amino acids. The CDR3 protein is CASSPEYSTDNEQFF. The DNA of the CDR3 is TGTGCCAGCAGCCCTGAATACTCTACCGACAATGAGCAGTTCTTC.

V usage is TRBV12-5 and J usage is TRBJ2-3, with D perhaps given as TRBD1 or TRBD2 (6 bases each). The germline V gene has CDR1 LGHNT and CDR2 FRNRAP. V dropped 3 bases and J dropped 4 bases, with 14 bases sitting between them. CDR3 size: 15 residues. The CDR3 DNA reads TGTGCTAGTGGTTTAGATAGGGGGGACGCAGATACGCAGTATTTT. Its protein is CASGLDRGDADTQYF.

This clone is termed medium-sized. CDR3 DNA sequence: TGTGCCACCACATCTACCAACGTCCTGACTTTC. Residues: CATTSTNVLTF. The rearrangement links TRBV27 to TRBJ2-6, with D unclear. Trimming took 10 bases from V and 8 from J, leaving 9 bases between them. CDR3 size: 11 residues. Germline CDR1 is MNHEY and CDR2 is SMNVEV (reference sequence).

The gene calls are TRBV6-5 and TRBJ1-4, with D hard to call. The CDR3 is 16 residues long. CDR1 is MNHEY, CDR2 SVGAGI, per germline. Trimming pared 0 bases from V and 0 bases from J, leaving 8 bases between. The DNA for the CDR3 is TGTGCCAGCAGTTACTCAACACCGGCAACTAATGAAAAACTGTTTTTT. Protein product: CASSYSTPATNEKLFF.

The chain joins TRBV10-1 to TRBJ1-1; TRBD1 agrees at 8 bases. The CDR3 is 13 residues long. Trimming removed 10 bases from V and 4 bases from J; junction bases left unmatched: 8. Per germline, CDR1 WNHNN and CDR2 SYGVQD (reference sequence). DNA for the CDR3: TGCGCCACCCGTATTGGACAGGGCACTGAAGCTTTCTTT. Translation gives CATRIGQGTEAFF.

There are a few counts of this clone. The chain's CDR3 is CASSVSARDYGYTF. CDR3 nucleotide sequence: TGCGCCAGCAGCGTCAGCGCCAGGGATTATGGCTACACCTTC. The chain is built from TRBV5-1 and TRBJ1-2; the D gene is possibly TRBD1 (5 bases). Between the trimmed V and J ends, which lost 4 bases and 5 bases, there was a span of 15 bases. The CDR3 has 14 amino acids. The germline gives CDR1 SGHRS, CDR2 YFSETQ.

The genes are TRBV6-5 and TRBJ2-1, with 12 bases aligning to TRBD2. Germline V gene sequence: CDR1 MNHEY, CDR2 SVGAGI. The length of the CDR3 is 13 residues. The junction had 7 bases not matched to a gene; V was cut back by 7 bases and J by 12 bases. This CDR3 reads CASISASGRVQFF. Written as DNA, the CDR3 is TGTGCCAGCATATCCGCTAGCGGGAGGGTGCAGTTCTTC.

This sequence joins TRBV5-1 and TRBJ2-2; a weak D match, TRBD1 (5 bases). Germline assignment: CDR1 SGHRS and CDR2 YFSETQ. The CDR3 totals 14 residues. Trimming removed 1 base at V and 7 bases at J, with 11 bases between. CDR3 DNA: TGCGCCAGCAGCTTGTCGACAGCACTCGGGGAGCTGTTTTTT. Its translation is CASSLSTALGELFF.

In the case of this clone: One end of the junction is discordant with germline, which a read error may explain. V and J are TRBV7-7 and TRBJ2-5; 7 nucleotides agree with TRBD1. From germline, CDR1 is SSHAT and CDR2 FNYEAQ (reference sequence). The CDR3 is 15 residues long. CDR3 sequence (DNA): TGTGCTAGCAGCCAATCGACAGGGTCCCAAGAGACCCAGTACTTC. Protein: CASSQSTGSQETQYF.

The V gene is TRBV27, the J gene TRBJ2-2; 12 nucleotides align to TRBD1. The V gene end was trimmed by 4 bases and the J gene end by 9 bases; junction bases not matched to a gene: 12. This CDR3 has 17 residues. Germline V gene lookup returns CDR1 MNHEY and CDR2 SMNVEV (reference sequence). The CDR3 sequence: CASSSSGQGAYRRELFF. For the CDR3, the DNA is TGTGCCAGCAGTTCCTCGGGACAGGGGGCTTATAGGCGGGAGCTGTTTTTT.